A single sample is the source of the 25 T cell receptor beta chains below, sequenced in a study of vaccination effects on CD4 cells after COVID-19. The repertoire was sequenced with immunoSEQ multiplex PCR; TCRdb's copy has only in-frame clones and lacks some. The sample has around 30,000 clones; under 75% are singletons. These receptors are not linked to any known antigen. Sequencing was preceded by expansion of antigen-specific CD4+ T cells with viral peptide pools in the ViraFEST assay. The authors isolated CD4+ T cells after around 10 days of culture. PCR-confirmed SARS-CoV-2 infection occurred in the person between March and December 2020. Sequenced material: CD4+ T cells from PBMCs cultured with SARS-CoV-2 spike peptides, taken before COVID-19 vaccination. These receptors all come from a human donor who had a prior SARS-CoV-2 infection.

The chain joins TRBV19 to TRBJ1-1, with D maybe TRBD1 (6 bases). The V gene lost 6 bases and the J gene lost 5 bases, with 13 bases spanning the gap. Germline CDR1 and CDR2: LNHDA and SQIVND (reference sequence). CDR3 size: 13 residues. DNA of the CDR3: TGTGCCAGTAGCAGGGGATCGGGTACTGAAGCTTTCTTT. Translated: CASSRGSGTEAFF.

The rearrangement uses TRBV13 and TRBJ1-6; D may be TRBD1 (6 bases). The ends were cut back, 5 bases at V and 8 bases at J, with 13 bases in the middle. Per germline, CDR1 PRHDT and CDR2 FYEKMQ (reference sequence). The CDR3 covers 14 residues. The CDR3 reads CASSEAGGHSPLHF. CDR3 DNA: TGTGCCAGCAGCGAGGCGGGGGGGCATTCACCCCTCCACTTT.

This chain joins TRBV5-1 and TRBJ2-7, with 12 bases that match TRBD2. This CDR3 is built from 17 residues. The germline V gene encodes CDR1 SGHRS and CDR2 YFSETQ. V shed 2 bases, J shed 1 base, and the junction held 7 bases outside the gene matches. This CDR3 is CASSFRLAGDPSYEQYF. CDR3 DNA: TGCGCCAGCAGCTTTCGACTAGCGGGGGATCCTTCCTACGAGCAGTACTTC. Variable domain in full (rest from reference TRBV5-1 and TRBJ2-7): KAGVTQTPRYLIKTRGQQVTLSCSPISGHRSVSWYQQTPGQGLQFLFEYFSETQRNKGNFPGRFSGRQFSNSRSEMNVSTLELGDSALYLCASSFRLAGDPSYEQYFGPGTRLTVT.

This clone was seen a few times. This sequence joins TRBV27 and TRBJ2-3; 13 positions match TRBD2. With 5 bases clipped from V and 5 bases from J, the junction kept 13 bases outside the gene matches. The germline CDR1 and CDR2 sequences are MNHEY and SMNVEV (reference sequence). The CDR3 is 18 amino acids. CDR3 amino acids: CASSALALTSGGRDTQYF. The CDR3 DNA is TGTGCCAGCAGTGCACTCGCCCTGACTAGCGGGGGGCGAGATACGCAGTATTTT.

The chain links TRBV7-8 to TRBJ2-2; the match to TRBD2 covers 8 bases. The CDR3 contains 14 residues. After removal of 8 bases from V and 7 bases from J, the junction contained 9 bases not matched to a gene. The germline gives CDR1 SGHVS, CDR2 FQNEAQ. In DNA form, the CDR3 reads TGTGCCAGCGCCCGAGGACTAGCCAGCGGGGAGCTGTTTTTT. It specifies CASARGLASGELFF.

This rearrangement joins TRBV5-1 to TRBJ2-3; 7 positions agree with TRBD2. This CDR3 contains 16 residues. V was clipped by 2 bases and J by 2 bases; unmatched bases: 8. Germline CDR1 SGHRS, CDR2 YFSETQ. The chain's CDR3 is CASSFRPRGNTDTQYF. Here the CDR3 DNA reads TGCGCCAGCAGCTTTCGTCCGCGGGGGAACACAGATACGCAGTATTTT.

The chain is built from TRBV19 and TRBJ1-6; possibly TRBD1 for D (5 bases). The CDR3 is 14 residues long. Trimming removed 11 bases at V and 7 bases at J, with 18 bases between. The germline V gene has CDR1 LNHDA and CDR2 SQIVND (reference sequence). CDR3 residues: CASQGPGGNSPLHF. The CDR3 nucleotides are TGTGCCTCCCAAGGTCCGGGGGGAAATTCACCCCTCCACTTT. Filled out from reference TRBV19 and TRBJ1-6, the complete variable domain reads DGGITQSPKYLFRKEGQNVTLSCEQNLNHDAMYWYRQDPGQGLRLIYYSQIVNDFQKGDIAEGYSVSREKKESFPLTVTSAQKNPTAFYLCASQGPGGNSPLHFGNGTRLTVT.

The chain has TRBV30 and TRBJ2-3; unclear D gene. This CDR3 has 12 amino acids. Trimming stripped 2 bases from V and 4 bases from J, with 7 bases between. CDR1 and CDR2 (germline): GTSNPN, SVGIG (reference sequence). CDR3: CAWSILPDTQYF. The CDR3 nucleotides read TGTGCCTGGAGTATCCTCCCAGATACGCAGTATTTT.

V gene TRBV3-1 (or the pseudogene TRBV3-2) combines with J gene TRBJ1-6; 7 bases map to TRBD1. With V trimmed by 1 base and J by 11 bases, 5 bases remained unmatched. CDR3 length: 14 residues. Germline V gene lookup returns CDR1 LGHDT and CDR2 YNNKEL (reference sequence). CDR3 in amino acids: CASSQGTGETPLHF. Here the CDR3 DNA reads TGTGCCAGCAGCCAAGGGACAGGAGAAACACCCCTCCACTTT.

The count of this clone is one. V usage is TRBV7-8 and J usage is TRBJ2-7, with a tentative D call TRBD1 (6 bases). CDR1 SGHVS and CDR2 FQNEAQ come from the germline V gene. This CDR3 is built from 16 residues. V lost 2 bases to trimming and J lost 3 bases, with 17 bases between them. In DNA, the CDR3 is TGTGCCAGCAGCTTATGGTCTCCGGACAGATTCTACGAGCAGTACTTC. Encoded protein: CASSLWSPDRFYEQYF.

CDR3: CATSRATGTEAFF. The DNA for the CDR3 is TGTGCCACCAGCAGAGCTACGGGCACTGAAGCTTTCTTT. This chain links TRBV15 with TRBJ1-1, with D uncertain. The V end was cut by 1 base, the J end by 4 bases, with 7 bases between. The CDR3 contains 13 residues. Germline loops: CDR1 LNHNV, CDR2 YYDKDF (reference sequence).

CDR3 region: CASSDTRGEQYF. In DNA, the CDR3 is TGTGCCAGCAGCGATACTCGAGGCGAGCAGTACTTC. The chain recombines TRBV7-3 with TRBJ2-7, with D uncertain. V lost 5 bases to trimming and J lost 6 bases, with 11 bases between them. CDR3 size: 12 residues. CDR1 SGHTA and CDR2 FQGTGA come from the germline V gene.

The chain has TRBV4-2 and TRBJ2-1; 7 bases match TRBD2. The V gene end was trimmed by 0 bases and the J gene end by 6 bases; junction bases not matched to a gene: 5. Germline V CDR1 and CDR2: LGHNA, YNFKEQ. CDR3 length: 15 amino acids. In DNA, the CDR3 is TGTGCCAGCAGCCAAGATTGGACTAGAGGCAATGAGCAGTTCTTC. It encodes CASSQDWTRGNEQFF.

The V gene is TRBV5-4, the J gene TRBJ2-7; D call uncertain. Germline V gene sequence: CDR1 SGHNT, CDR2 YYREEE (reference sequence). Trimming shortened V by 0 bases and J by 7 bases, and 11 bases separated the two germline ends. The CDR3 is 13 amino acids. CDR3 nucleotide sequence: TGTGCCAGCAGCTTGGCCAGCCCGAGGGAGCAGTACTTC. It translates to CASSLASPREQYF.

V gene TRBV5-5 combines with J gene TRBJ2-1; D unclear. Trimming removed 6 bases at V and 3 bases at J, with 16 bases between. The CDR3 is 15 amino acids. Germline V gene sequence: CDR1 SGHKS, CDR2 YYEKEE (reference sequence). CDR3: CASTLMGNSYNEQFF. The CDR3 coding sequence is TGTGCCAGCACCCTGATGGGGAACAGCTACAATGAGCAGTTCTTC.

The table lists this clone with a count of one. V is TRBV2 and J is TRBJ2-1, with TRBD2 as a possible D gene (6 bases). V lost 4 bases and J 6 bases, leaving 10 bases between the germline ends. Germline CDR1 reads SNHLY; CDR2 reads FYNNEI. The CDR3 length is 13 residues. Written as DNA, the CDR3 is TGTGCCAGCAGTGTAACTAGCTTCAATGAGCAGTTCTTC. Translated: CASSVTSFNEQFF.

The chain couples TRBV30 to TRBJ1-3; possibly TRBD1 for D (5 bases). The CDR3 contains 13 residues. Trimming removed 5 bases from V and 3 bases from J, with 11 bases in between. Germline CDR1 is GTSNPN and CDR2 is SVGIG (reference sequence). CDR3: CAWEKGYGNTIYF. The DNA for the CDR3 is TGTGCCTGGGAAAAGGGGTATGGAAACACCATATATTTT.

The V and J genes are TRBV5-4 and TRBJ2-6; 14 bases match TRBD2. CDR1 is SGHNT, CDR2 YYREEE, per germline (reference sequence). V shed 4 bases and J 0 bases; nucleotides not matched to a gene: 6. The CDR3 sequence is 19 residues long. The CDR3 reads CASSRTSGGTSSGANVLTF. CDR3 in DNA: TGTGCCAGCAGCAGGACTAGCGGGGGGACCAGCTCTGGGGCCAACGTCCTGACTTTC.

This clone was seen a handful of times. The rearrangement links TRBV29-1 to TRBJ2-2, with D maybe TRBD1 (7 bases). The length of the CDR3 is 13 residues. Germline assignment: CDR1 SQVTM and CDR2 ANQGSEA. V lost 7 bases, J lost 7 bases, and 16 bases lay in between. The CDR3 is CSAGGWDVGELFF. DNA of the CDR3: TGCAGCGCAGGGGGGTGGGACGTCGGGGAGCTGTTTTTT.

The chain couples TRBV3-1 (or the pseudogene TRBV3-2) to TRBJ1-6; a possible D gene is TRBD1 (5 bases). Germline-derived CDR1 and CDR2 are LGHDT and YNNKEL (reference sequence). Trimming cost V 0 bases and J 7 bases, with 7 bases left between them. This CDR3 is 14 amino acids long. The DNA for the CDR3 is TGTGCCAGCAGCCAAGATGACAGCAATTCACCCCTCCACTTT. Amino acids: CASSQDDSNSPLHF.

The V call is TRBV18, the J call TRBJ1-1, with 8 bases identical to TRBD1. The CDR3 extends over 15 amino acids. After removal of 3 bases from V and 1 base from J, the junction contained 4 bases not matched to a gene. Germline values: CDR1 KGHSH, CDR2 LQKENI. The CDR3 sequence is CASSPGQDGNTEAFF. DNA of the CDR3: TGTGCCAGCTCACCGGGACAGGACGGGAACACTGAAGCTTTCTTT. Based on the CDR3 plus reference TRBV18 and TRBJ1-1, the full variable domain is NAGVMQNPRHLVRRRGQEARLRCSPMKGHSHVYWYRQLPEEGLKFMVYLQKENIIDESGMPKERFSAEFPKEGPSILRIQQVVRGDSAAYFCASSPGQDGNTEAFFGQGTRLTVV.

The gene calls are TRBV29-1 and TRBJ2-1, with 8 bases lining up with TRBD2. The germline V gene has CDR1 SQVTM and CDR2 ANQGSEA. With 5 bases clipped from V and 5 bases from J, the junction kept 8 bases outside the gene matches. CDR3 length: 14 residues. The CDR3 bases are TGCAGCGTTTGGGGCGGGAGGAATAACAATGAGCAGTTCTTC. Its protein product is CSVWGGRNNNEQFF.

The CDR3 DNA follows: TGCAGTGCTAGTGCTAGGACAGGGACCTACGAGCAGTACTTC. Encoded protein: CSASARTGTYEQYF. This chain connects TRBV20-1 to TRBJ2-7; 8 bases are shared with TRBD1. The V gene end was trimmed by 3 bases and the J gene end by 2 bases; junction bases not matched to a gene: 6. CDR1 is DFQATT, CDR2 SNEGSKA, per germline (reference sequence). The CDR3 consists of 14 residues.

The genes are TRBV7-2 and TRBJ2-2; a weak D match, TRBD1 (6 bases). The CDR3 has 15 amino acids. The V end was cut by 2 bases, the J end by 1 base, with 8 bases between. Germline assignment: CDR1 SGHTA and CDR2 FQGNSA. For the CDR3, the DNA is TGTGCCAGCAGCTTATCAGGGGTGAACACCGGGGAGCTGTTTTTT. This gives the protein CASSLSGVNTGELFF.

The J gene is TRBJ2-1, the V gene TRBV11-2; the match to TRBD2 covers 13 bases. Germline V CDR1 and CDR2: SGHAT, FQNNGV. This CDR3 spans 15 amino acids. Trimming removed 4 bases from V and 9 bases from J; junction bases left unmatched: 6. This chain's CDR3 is CASSSGTSGEGEQFF. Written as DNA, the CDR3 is TGTGCCAGCAGCTCCGGGACTAGCGGGGAGGGTGAGCAGTTCTTC.